Shown below are 21 T cell receptor beta chains from a single sample sequenced in a study of blood T cell repertoires in COVID-19. Produced via immunoSEQ multiplex PCR; TCRdb's table is partial and in-frame only. The sample includes roughly 200,000 clones, about 85% of them seen just once. The sample taken for sequencing was peripheral blood. These receptor sequences come from a woman aged 80 or over with acute or convalescent COVID-19.

V and J are TRBV27 and TRBJ1-4, with a tentative D call TRBD1 (5 bases). Trimming removed 2 bases at V and 5 bases at J, with 15 bases between. Germline-derived CDR1 and CDR2 are MNHEY and SMNVEV (reference sequence). The CDR3 runs 16 residues. The chain's CDR3 is CASSLRWRDQNEKLFF. CDR3 DNA sequence: TGTGCCAGCAGTTTAAGATGGAGGGACCAAAATGAAAAACTGTTTTTT.

This clone was seen at least ten times. J is TRBJ2-5 and V is TRBV5-6; 7 bases are shared with TRBD1. With V trimmed by 4 bases and J by 5 bases, 8 bases remained unmatched. Germline V gene lookup returns CDR1 SGHDT and CDR2 YYEEEE. CDR3 size: 14 residues. CDR3 DNA sequence: TGTGCCAGCAGCGTACAGGGGAGAGCGGAGACCCAGTACTTC. Protein product: CASSVQGRAETQYF.

The chain links TRBV10-1 to TRBJ2-2; TRBD2 matches at 7 bases. The J segment lost 4 bases and the V segment lost 3 bases, leaving 5 bases of the junction unmatched. CDR1 is WNHNN, CDR2 SYGVQD, per germline (reference sequence). The CDR3 totals 15 residues. CDR3 sequence: CASSEGGSITGELFF. CDR3 DNA: TGCGCCAGCAGTGAAGGCGGGAGTATCACCGGGGAGCTGTTTTTT.

The rearrangement links TRBV2 to TRBJ2-2; 8 bases line up with TRBD1. From germline, CDR1 is SNHLY and CDR2 FYNNEI. The CDR3 sequence is 14 residues long. V trimming: 6 bases; J trimming: 1 base; junction bases outside the gene matches: 1. The CDR3 reads CASRGTGNTGELFF. Written as DNA, the CDR3 is TGTGCCAGCAGGGGGACAGGGAACACCGGGGAGCTGTTTTTT.

With regard to this clone: Sequence at one end of the junction differs from germline and may be a read error. This rearrangement joins TRBV7-9 to TRBJ2-7; 7 nucleotides match TRBD2. CDR1 is SEHNR, CDR2 FQNEAQ, per germline (reference sequence). The CDR3 runs 14 residues. The CDR3 nucleotides read TGTGCCAGCAGCCTAGCGGAACTATCCTACGAGCAGTACTTC. Amino acid sequence: CASSLAELSYEQYF. Full variable domain (rest looked up from reference TRBV7-9 and TRBJ2-7): DTGVSQNPRHKITKRGQNVTFRCDPISEHNRLYWYRQTLGQGPEFLTYFQNEAQLEKSRLLSDRFSAERPKGSFSTLEIQRTEQGDSAMYLCASSLAELSYEQYFGPGTRLTVT.

This clone was detected only a few times. The chain joins TRBV18 to TRBJ2-7; D gene unclear. V was clipped by 5 bases and J by 5 bases, with 10 bases between them. CDR3 size: 12 residues. Germline V gene data show CDR1 as KGHSH and CDR2 as LQKENI. DNA of the CDR3: TGTGCCAGCTCAGAAACAGCTAACGAGCAGTACTTC. It yields the protein CASSETANEQYF. The variable domain in full, with the rest retrieved from reference TRBV18 and TRBJ2-7, is NAGVMQNPRHLVRRRGQEARLRCSPMKGHSHVYWYRQLPEEGLKFMVYLQKENIIDESGMPKERFSAEFPKEGPSILRIQQVVRGDSAAYFCASSETANEQYFGPGTRLTVT.

The chain carries TRBV9 and TRBJ2-3; D unresolved. CDR3 length: 13 residues. The V end lost 0 bases, the J end lost 2 bases, and 4 bases lay between the germline ends. The V gene's germline CDR1 is SGDLS and CDR2 YYNGEE. The CDR3 here is CASSVGLTDTQYF. For the CDR3, the DNA is TGTGCCAGCAGCGTAGGACTCACAGATACGCAGTATTTT.

The chain couples TRBV5-1 to TRBJ1-3; 7 bases are shared with TRBD1. The CDR3 length is 16 residues. V lost 0 bases, J lost 0 bases, and 3 bases stayed unmatched. The germline V gene encodes CDR1 SGHRS and CDR2 YFSETQ. Here the CDR3 DNA reads TGCGCCAGCAGCTTGGGTGACAGGGCCTCTGGAAACACCATATATTTT. It specifies CASSLGDRASGNTIYF.

CDR3 loop: CASSQGVRTYEQYF. CDR3 nucleotide sequence: TGCGCCAGCAGCCAGGGCGTCCGAACCTACGAGCAGTACTTC. The chain joins TRBV4-3 to TRBJ2-7; D remains ambiguous. Per germline, CDR1 LGHNA and CDR2 YSLEER. Trimming removed 3 bases at V and 2 bases at J, with 11 bases between. This CDR3 is built from 14 residues.

This chain joins TRBV19 and TRBJ1-1, with D unclear. The V and J ends lost 6 bases and 0 bases respectively, with 11 bases between them. The CDR3 length is 14 residues. Germline V CDR1 and CDR2: LNHDA, SQIVND (reference sequence). As DNA, the CDR3 is TGTGCCAGTAGAGTGTGGCAGATGAACACTGAAGCTTTCTTT. This sequence encodes CASRVWQMNTEAFF.

V usage is TRBV5-1 and J usage is TRBJ1-2; 9 bases align to TRBD1. V gave up 0 bases and J gave up 4 bases; unmatched junction bases: 1. Germline V gene data show CDR1 as SGHRS and CDR2 as YFSETQ. The CDR3 is 14 amino acids. CDR3 in DNA: TGCGCCAGCAGCTTGGACAGGGGGCCCTATGGCTACACCTTC. Its translation: CASSLDRGPYGYTF.

In this sample, this clone turned up a few times. The chain carries TRBV7-2 and TRBJ2-2; D is unclear. The CDR3 consists of 15 residues. V shed 3 bases and J shed 3 bases, with 11 bases lying between them. Germline CDR1 and CDR2: SGHTA and FQGNSA. CDR3 loop: CASSFYIRDTGELFF. In nucleotides, the CDR3 is TGTGCCAGCAGCTTTTATATCCGCGACACCGGGGAGCTGTTTTTT. Based on the CDR3 plus reference TRBV7-2 and TRBJ2-2, the full variable domain is GAGVSQSPSNKVTEKGKDVELRCDPISGHTALYWYRQSLGQGLEFLIYFQGNSAPDKSGLPSDRFSAERTGGSVSTLTIQRTQQEDSAVYLCASSFYIRDTGELFFGEGSRLTVL.

The table lists this clone with a count of one. This chain joins TRBV24-1 and TRBJ2-2; 11 bases fit TRBD1. Germline V gene data show CDR1 as KGHDR and CDR2 as SFDVKD. Unmatched junction bases numbered 2, after V lost 3 bases and J lost 6 bases. The CDR3 extends over 15 amino acids. The chain's CDR3 is CATSDPGQGAGELFF. The CDR3 region has the DNA TGTGCCACCAGTGATCCGGGACAGGGGGCCGGGGAGCTGTTTTTT.

The chain carries TRBV19 and TRBJ2-7; 7 bases line up with TRBD1. V lost 4 bases and J lost 2; bases outside the gene matches: 5. The germline gives CDR1 LNHDA, CDR2 SQIVND (reference sequence). CDR3 length: 14 residues. Here the CDR3 reads CASSTRDSTYEQYF. DNA for the CDR3: TGTGCCAGTAGTACCCGGGACAGTACCTACGAGCAGTACTTC.

This clone was counted a single time. The chain has TRBV6-6 and TRBJ2-3; TRBD2 matches at 13 bases. Germline loops: CDR1 MNHNY, CDR2 SVGAGI (reference sequence). The CDR3 is 16 residues long. V shed 6 bases, J shed 5 bases, and the junction held 8 bases outside the gene matches. The CDR3 loop is CASRKGLAGVRDTQYF. The CDR3 DNA reads TGTGCCAGCAGGAAAGGACTAGCGGGAGTGCGAGATACGCAGTATTTT.

The gene calls are TRBV5-1 and TRBJ1-1; 8 nucleotides align to TRBD1. V was pared by 0 bases and J by 4 bases, with 8 bases of the junction left unmatched. Germline values: CDR1 SGHRS, CDR2 YFSETQ. This CDR3 region has 16 residues. The CDR3 region is CASSLGDRRIGTEAFF. CDR3 sequence (DNA): TGCGCCAGCAGCTTGGGGGACAGGCGCATCGGCACTGAAGCTTTCTTT.

This chain uses TRBV19 with TRBJ2-2; 7 bases are a match to TRBD2. The length of the CDR3 is 15 residues. The ends lost 9 bases at V and 8 bases at J; junction bases unmatched: 15. CDR1 and CDR2 from the germline V gene are LNHDA and SQIVND (reference sequence). The CDR3 is CASTPEGGRSGELFF. The CDR3 nucleotides are TGTGCCAGCACCCCGGAGGGCGGGAGAAGTGGGGAGCTGTTTTTT.

The V and J genes are TRBV19 and TRBJ1-4; TRBD1 matches at 8 bases. V was pared by 7 bases and J by 4 bases, with 17 bases of the junction left unmatched. This CDR3 comprises 18 residues. Germline-derived CDR1 and CDR2 are LNHDA and SQIVND (reference sequence). The CDR3 region has the DNA TGTGCCAGTACCCCGGACAGGGCCGCGATGGGGGGTAATGAAAAACTGTTTTTT. Its translation is CASTPDRAAMGGNEKLFF. Looking up the rest from reference TRBV19 and TRBJ1-4 gives the full variable domain: DGGITQSPKYLFRKEGQNVTLSCEQNLNHDAMYWYRQDPGQGLRLIYYSQIVNDFQKGDIAEGYSVSREKKESFPLTVTSAQKNPTAFYLCASTPDRAAMGGNEKLFFGSGTQLSVL.

In DNA, the CDR3 is TGCGCCAGCAGCCCGTTGAGTGCTACTAACTATGGCTACACCTTC. Amino acid sequence: CASSPLSATNYGYTF. J is TRBJ1-2 and V is TRBV4-3; no clear D gene. The V and J ends lost 4 bases and 0 bases respectively, with 12 bases between them. This CDR3 has 15 residues. The germline V gene encodes CDR1 LGHNA and CDR2 YSLEER.

The J gene is TRBJ1-2, the V gene TRBV19, with D possibly matching TRBD1 (5 bases). Trimming cost V 10 bases and J 8 bases, with 23 bases left between them. The CDR3 is 14 residues long. The germline CDR1 and CDR2 sequences are LNHDA and SQIVND (reference sequence). The CDR3 DNA is TGTGCCACCCATCCCGGGGGGGGGAATCGCGGCTACACCTTC. Translating it yields CATHPGGGNRGYTF.

The J gene is TRBJ2-2, the V gene TRBV19, with TRBD2 as a possible D gene (6 bases). The V gene's germline CDR1 is LNHDA and CDR2 SQIVND (reference sequence). The CDR3 has 16 residues. Trimming left V 7 bases short and J 3 bases short, with 18 bases between. This CDR3 reads CASINNGAGHTGELFF. The CDR3 region has the DNA TGTGCCAGTATAAACAATGGGGCGGGGCACACCGGGGAGCTGTTTTTT.